Below, 29 T cell receptor beta chains from the same sample are listed, as sequenced in a study of metastatic and nonmetastatic thyroid tumors. TCRdb re-called clones via MiXCR from the PCR reads. Seen here are approximately 42,000 clones, roughly a quarter observed once, and the top ten hold 14%. Before thyroid surgery, none of the patients had received any treatment. Sequences were obtained from tumor tissue. These receptors all come from a female donor with papillary thyroid cancer or a benign thyroid nodule (not recorded which). Some clones in this sample may be carry-over from other donors' samples.

This clone was recorded a few times. The junction departs from germline at one end; a sequencing error may be responsible. The identical CDR3 is also encoded by other nucleotide sequences in the sample. Here the CDR3 reads CASSYGLPGTQYF. CDR3 nucleotides: TGTGCCAGTAGTTACGGGTTGCCGGGGACCCAGTACTTC. The rearrangement links TRBV6-2 or TRBV6-3 to TRBJ2-5; D ambiguous. Per the germline V gene, CDR1 is MNHEY and CDR2 is SVGEGT. This CDR3 is built from 13 residues.

This clone was observed a few times. V usage is TRBV12-3 or TRBV12-4 and J usage is TRBJ2-1; 8 bases are a match to TRBD2. The CDR3 sequence is 15 residues long. The trim removed 0 bases at V and 4 bases at J, leaving 2 bases unmatched. The DNA of the CDR3 is TGTGCCAGCAGTTTAGCTAGCGGGGTTTACAATGAGCAGTTCTTC. Its translation: CASSLASGVYNEQFF.

This clone was picked up many times. The chain has TRBV11-1 and TRBJ1-4; 8 bases agree with TRBD1. Trimming removed 5 bases from V and 3 bases from J; junction bases left unmatched: 2. The V gene's germline CDR1 is SGHAT and CDR2 FQDESV (reference sequence). This CDR3 comprises 14 residues. CDR3: CASSPDRANEKLFF. In DNA, the CDR3 is TGTGCCAGCAGCCCGGACAGGGCTAATGAAAAACTGTTTTTT.

The rearrangement links TRBV20-1 to TRBJ1-5; 10 bases fit TRBD1. Germline assignment: CDR1 DFQATT and CDR2 SNEGSKA (reference sequence). CDR3 length: 15 residues. With 5 bases clipped from V and 0 bases from J, the junction kept 4 bases outside the gene matches. The CDR3 loop reads CSAQDRGGSNQPQHF. The DNA for the CDR3 is TGCAGTGCTCAGGACAGGGGGGGTAGCAATCAGCCCCAGCATTTT.

Details on this clone: Being one base from a much bigger clone, this may be a read error. The gene calls are TRBV20-1 and TRBJ2-7; the match to TRBD2 covers 16 bases. There are 16 residues in the CDR3. Germline CDR1 reads DFQATT; CDR2 reads SNEGSKA (reference sequence). J lost 2 bases, V lost 4 bases, and 5 bases had no gene match. The CDR3 sequence is CSATGTSGGETYEQYF. The CDR3 nucleotides read TGCAGTGCTACCGGGACTAGCGGGGGGGAAACCTACGAGCAGTACTTC.

As to this clone: A junction boundary mismatches the germline segment, possibly from a read error. The chain joins TRBV18 to TRBJ2-1; 14 bases are a match to TRBD2. This CDR3 is built from 17 residues. CDR1 KGHSH and CDR2 LQKENI come from the germline V gene. CDR3 coding DNA: TGTACCAGCTCACCGGGGACTAGCGGGAGTGCCGTGAATGAGCAGTTCTTC. Translating gives CTSSPGTSGSAVNEQFF.

J is TRBJ1-1 and V is TRBV19; no definite D call. The CDR3 covers 13 residues. Per the germline V gene, CDR1 is LNHDA and CDR2 is SQIVND (reference sequence). V was clipped by 7 bases and J by 3 bases, with 12 bases between them. Here the CDR3 reads CASISILHTEAFF. Written as DNA, the CDR3 is TGTGCCAGTATCAGTATCCTTCACACTGAAGCTTTCTTT.

This clone occurred a few times. J is TRBJ1-2 and V is TRBV11-3, with 10 bases that match TRBD1. Germline V gene data show CDR1 as SGHNT and CDR2 as YENEEA. The CDR3 contains 14 residues. Germline trimming cut 3 bases from V and 8 bases from J; bases unmatched to any gene: 6. CDR3 amino acids: CASSFGTGEGGYTF. The CDR3 bases are TGTGCCAGCAGCTTTGGGACAGGGGAAGGAGGCTACACCTTC.

The chain combines TRBV20-1 with TRBJ2-1; 9 bases agree with TRBD2. Germline V gene sequence: CDR1 DFQATT, CDR2 SNEGSKA (reference sequence). This CDR3 comprises 15 residues. Trimming removed 6 bases from V and 7 bases from J; junction bases left unmatched: 13. The CDR3 reads CSASTLAGIRNEQFF. In DNA form, the CDR3 reads TGCAGTGCAAGCACTCTAGCGGGAATAAGGAATGAGCAGTTCTTC.

This clone came up many times. The chain couples TRBV7-8 to TRBJ2-7; tentatively, D is TRBD2 (7 bases). The CDR3 has 14 residues. The V end lost 1 base, the J end lost 3 bases, and 10 bases lay between the germline ends. CDR1 is SGHVS, CDR2 FQNEAQ, per germline. The CDR3 sequence is CASSLEGGYYEQYF. The CDR3 DNA sequence: TGTGCCAGCAGCTTAGAGGGGGGGTACTACGAGCAGTACTTC.

The table lists this clone with many counts. The chain carries TRBV6-2 or TRBV6-3 and TRBJ2-5, with TRBD2 identical over 7 bases. V was pared by 9 bases and J by 5 bases, with 6 bases of the junction left unmatched. CDR3 length: 12 residues. From germline, CDR1 is MNHEY and CDR2 SVGEGT. For the CDR3, the DNA is TGTGCCAGTGGGGAGGGCTTGGAGACCCAGTACTTC. This translates into CASGEGLETQYF.

V usage is TRBV20-1 and J usage is TRBJ2-7; 7 bases are shared with TRBD1. The CDR3 has 13 residues. Germline CDR1 and CDR2: DFQATT and SNEGSKA (reference sequence). Losses at the gene ends were 3 bases for V and 2 bases for J; bases not matched to a gene: 4. The CDR3 is CSARTGSTYEQYF. The CDR3 DNA follows: TGCAGTGCTAGGACAGGGTCCACCTACGAGCAGTACTTC.

The V call is TRBV30, the J call TRBJ2-1; 7 bases agree with TRBD2. Trimming removed 2 bases from V and 2 bases from J; junction bases left unmatched: 6. In germline, CDR1 is GTSNPN, CDR2 SVGIG (reference sequence). CDR3 length: 15 residues. The DNA of the CDR3 is TGTGCCTGGAGTCATCCGACTAGCACCTACAATGAGCAGTTCTTC. Protein product: CAWSHPTSTYNEQFF.

J is TRBJ1-5 and V is TRBV6-5, with TRBD1 identical over 11 bases. Germline lookup yields CDR1 MNHEY and CDR2 SVGAGI. The CDR3 consists of 18 residues. V shed 6 bases and J 4 bases; nucleotides not matched to a gene: 14. Written as DNA, the CDR3 is TGTGCCAGCAGGGGATGGACAGGGGGCGCCTTGGCAAATCAGCCCCAGCATTTT. This codes for CASRGWTGGALANQPQHF.

The chain employs TRBV11-1 and TRBJ1-5; 9 nucleotides match TRBD1. V gave up 5 bases and J gave up 0 bases; unmatched junction bases: 5. The CDR3 totals 16 residues. CDR1 is SGHAT and CDR2 is FQDESV in the germline V gene (reference sequence). CDR3 protein: CASSPGQGSSNQPQHF. CDR3 sequence (DNA): TGTGCCAGCAGCCCAGGACAGGGGTCTAGCAATCAGCCCCAGCATTTT.

The V call is TRBV5-8, the J call TRBJ1-2; D is ambiguous. Germline V gene data show CDR1 as SGHTS and CDR2 as YDEGEE. CDR3 length: 16 amino acids. V gave up 0 bases and J gave up 1 base, with 13 bases separating them. CDR3 coding DNA: TGTGCCAGCAGCTTGGCCGAGTGGACTGGTAACTATGGCTACACCTTC. Translated, it gives CASSLAEWTGNYGYTF.

The chain recombines TRBV28 with TRBJ2-7; D uncertain. Trimming pared 6 bases from V and 0 bases from J, leaving 15 bases between. The V gene's germline CDR1 is MDHEN and CDR2 SYDVKM. The CDR3 has 15 residues. CDR3 amino acids: CASRSLGGSSYEQYF. The CDR3, as DNA: TGTGCCAGCAGGTCCCTGGGCGGCAGCTCCTACGAGCAGTACTTC.

On this clone itself: A much larger clone differs by one base, so this may be a read error. Other DNA sequences from this sample encode an identical CDR3 as well. The chain joins TRBV7-3 to TRBJ2-2; weak D call: TRBD2 (5 bases). CDR1 and CDR2 from the germline V gene are SGHTA and FQGTGA. The CDR3 totals 14 residues. DNA for the CDR3: TGTGCCAGCAGCTTAGCGACTAACACCGGGGAGCTGTTCTTT. It is translated as CASSLATNTGELFF.

Many counts were recorded for this clone. The rearrangement joins TRBV6-1 to TRBJ1-6; D uncertain. This CDR3 spans 17 amino acids. Trimming took off 0 bases at V and 7 bases at J, with 16 bases between the two ends. Germline values: CDR1 MNHNS, CDR2 SASEGT. CDR3 in amino acids: CASSEAVTVFINSPLHF. The CDR3 DNA is TGTGCCAGCAGTGAAGCGGTGACCGTTTTTATAAATTCACCCCTCCACTTT.

In its sample, this clone was seen many times. The genes are TRBV25-1 and TRBJ2-1; 11 bases map to TRBD2. The V and J ends lost 3 bases and 6 bases, in that order; junction bases with no gene match: 7. CDR1 and CDR2 (germline): MGHDK, SYGVNS. This CDR3 is built from 16 residues. In DNA form, the CDR3 reads TGTGCCAGCAGTGACCCCACTAGCGGGAGTAGCAATGAGCAGTTCTTC. This codes for CASSDPTSGSSNEQFF.

The gene calls are TRBV11-3 and TRBJ2-1; D may be TRBD2 (6 bases). V lost 3 bases, J lost 7 bases, and 13 bases lay in between. CDR1 SGHNT and CDR2 YENEEA come from the germline V gene. The CDR3 spans 14 residues. The CDR3 loop reads CASSLGGVDNEQFF. Here the CDR3 DNA reads TGTGCCAGCAGCTTGGGGGGAGTGGATAATGAGCAGTTCTTC.

This clone was found many times. CDR3 loop: CASSFLGVDYGYTF. The CDR3 region has the DNA TGTGCCAGCAGTTTCTTGGGGGTCGACTATGGCTACACCTTC. J is TRBJ1-2 and V is TRBV28; D is perhaps TRBD1 (5 bases). The ends were cut back, 3 bases at V and 3 bases at J, with 11 bases in the middle. From germline, CDR1 is MDHEN and CDR2 SYDVKM. CDR3 length equals 14 residues.

This clone was detected many times. The DNA for the CDR3 is TGCAGCGTTGAAACAGGAGGCTACACCTTC. Translation gives CSVETGGYTF. This chain connects TRBV29-1 to TRBJ1-2, with D tentatively TRBD1 (5 bases). The CDR3 has 10 residues. Trimming pared 2 bases from V and 8 bases from J, leaving 6 bases between. CDR1 is SQVTM, CDR2 ANQGSEA, per germline. The full variable domain, with the rest looked up from reference TRBV29-1 and TRBJ1-2, is SAVISQKPSRDICQRGTSLTIQCQVDSQVTMMFWYRQQPGQSLTLIATANQGSEATYESGFVIDKFPISRPNLTFSTLTVSNMSPEDSSIYLCSVETGGYTFGSGTRLTVV.

This chain links TRBV5-1 with TRBJ1-5; TRBD1 might be the D (6 bases). The CDR3 totals 13 residues. CDR1 SGHRS and CDR2 YFSETQ come from the germline V gene. Trimming cost V 3 bases and J 8 bases, with 12 bases left between them. The CDR3 protein is CASSSGVGEPQHF. In DNA, the CDR3 is TGCGCCAGCAGCTCAGGGGTAGGGGAGCCCCAGCATTTT.

The chain uses TRBV5-1 and TRBJ2-2; the match to TRBD2 covers 8 bases. CDR1 and CDR2 (germline): SGHRS, YFSETQ. The ends lost 0 bases at V and 6 bases at J; junction bases unmatched: 10. CDR3 length: 17 amino acids. This CDR3 reads CASSLVLAVVRSGELFF. DNA of the CDR3: TGCGCCAGCAGCTTGGTACTAGCGGTAGTTAGGTCCGGGGAGCTGTTTTTT.

The chain joins TRBV7-2 to TRBJ1-1; D not resolved. CDR3 length: 13 residues. Trimming took 1 base from V and 10 from J, leaving 13 bases between them. Germline lookup yields CDR1 SGHTA and CDR2 FQGNSA. CDR3 nucleotides: TGTGCCAGCAGCTTAGGGGCGCGGATTGCAGCTTTCTTT. Protein sequence: CASSLGARIAAFF.

A few counts support this clone. The V and J genes are TRBV6-1 and TRBJ2-7; the D gene is possibly TRBD2 (5 bases). Trimming pared 5 bases from V and 3 bases from J, leaving 14 bases between. CDR1 and CDR2 (germline): MNHNS, SASEGT. CDR3 length equals 14 residues. The CDR3 region is CASSSGELRYEQYF. The CDR3 region has the DNA TGTGCCAGCAGTAGCGGTGAACTCCGCTACGAGCAGTACTTC.

The genes are TRBV28 and TRBJ2-3; 10 nucleotides agree with TRBD2. CDR3 size: 15 residues. Unmatched junction bases numbered 8, after V lost 5 bases and J lost 6 bases. Germline V gene lookup returns CDR1 MDHEN and CDR2 SYDVKM. The CDR3, as DNA: TGTGCCAGCAGTCAAACTAGCGGGATATCGGATACGCAGTATTTT. As protein: CASSQTSGISDTQYF.

This clone was picked up a small number of times. This chain connects TRBV6-1 to TRBJ1-1; D call uncertain. Trimming cost V 0 bases and J 7 bases, with 9 bases left between them. Per germline, CDR1 MNHNS and CDR2 SASEGT. This CDR3 contains 13 residues. Here the CDR3 reads CASSEARRFEAFF. CDR3 nucleotides: TGTGCCAGCAGTGAAGCGAGACGTTTTGAAGCTTTCTTT.